This paragraph covers one T cell receptor (beta chain) sequence. Its antigen specificity is not known. Base qualities were left out, and no much larger clone turns up one base away. These data originate in a study of pediatric ulcerative colitis (dated by TCRdb to the late 2010s). With respect to the entire study: From fewer than ten newly diagnosed, treatment-naive pediatric ulcerative colitis patients and a handful of non-IBD control children, paired blood and rectal samples were collected. The full study reports these points: Because repertoires came from total lymphocyte DNA, patterns in rare subsets such as regulatory T cells may not be reflected. Clonal overlap between a subject's own blood and rectum was significantly greater in ulcerative colitis patients than in controls, which suggests more T cell trafficking to inflamed tissue. For technical reasons, blood samples from a couple of patients gave substantially fewer templates, and these samples were excluded from the blood-rectal overlap analysis. Features of the rectal repertoire distinguished controls, mild-moderate colitis patients and acute severe colitis patients, and in acute severe colitis, rectal diversity was reduced because of clonal expansions. A couple of rectal CDR3 clonotypes were present in all ulcerative colitis patients and in none of the controls. The healthy control group was small, with only four individuals.

In controls, colonoscopy was performed for suspected IBD, macroscopically and histologically normal endoscopy was observed, and no IBD diagnosis was made within the following year. A blood sample was drawn at the time of the colonoscopy. The Wizard kit (Promega) was used to extract genomic DNA from the blood and intestinal samples. Through the immunoSEQ TRB Survey service, multiplex V and J primers were used to amplify rearranged CDR3 beta regions from genomic DNA. To keep sequencing depth the same across samples, survey-level depth of up to 500,000 reads per sample was applied. The libraries were purified and pooled, then sequenced using Illumina technology. From the authors' description of their analysis: Productive clonality, sample overlap, pairwise scatters, CDR3 beta length, V/D/J gene usage and productiveness were assessed with immunoSEQ online tools. Calculated diversity was the number of unique rearrangements divided by total templates times 100; Shannon and Simpson indices were also computed. Principal component analysis was performed on Z-score normalized data with the R prcomp function and the ggbiplot package. Morisita's index was used to quantify the clonal overlap between blood and rectum within each subject. This immuneACCESS table, as held by TCRdb, lists in-frame sequences with V and J called but not all clones. Of the missing ones, under half trace to an unresolved V gene in checked studies; the others have no known cause. Clonal size and the V and J genes are those of that table, whereas D and trimming came from the DNA. This sample is represented by some 57,000 clones; 87% of them were singletons. The ten biggest clones cover approximately 1.5% of the sample.

V sheds 2 bases and J sheds 0 bases, leaving 13 bases between their ends. CDR1 is given as MNHEY and CDR2 as SMNVEV, both from the germline V gene (reference sequence). From its cysteine to its phenylalanine, the CDR3 spans 16 amino acids. The read is trimmed to its CDR3 DNA, 48 bases read in frame from base 1. What was sequenced was blood. Recombination linked TRBV27 to TRBJ2-5; the D gene remains uncertain. This receptor was taken from a boy aged 10-17 years who was a control in a study of pediatric ulcerative colitis. CDR3 loop: CASSLRAGSYQETQYF. The nucleotide sequence is TGTGCCAGCAGTTTAAGGGCAGGATCGTACCAAGAGACCCAGTACTTC.